This TCR beta chain is from a study of OX40 agonist ivuxolimab in advanced cancers. Trimming cost V 2 bases and J 3 bases, with 17 bases left between them. The germline gives CDR1 LGHNA, CDR2 YNFKEQ. This CDR3 is 17 amino acids long. TCRdb's table, derived via immunoSEQ multiplex PCR, lists solely in-frame clones and lacks some. The table has around 27,000 clones, roughly 82% seen once. The receptor was derived from an adult with an advanced solid tumor such as melanoma, head and neck, liver or kidney cancer. Source: CD4+ or CD8+ T cells sorted from blood, taken in a trial of the OX40 agonist ivuxolimab. V is TRBV4-2 and J is TRBJ2-1; the D gene could be TRBD1 or TRBD2 (6 bases each). The CDR3: CASSQHGGQENYNEQFF. Here the CDR3 DNA reads TGTGCCAGCAGCCAACATGGGGGGCAGGAAAACTACAATGAGCAGTTCTTC.